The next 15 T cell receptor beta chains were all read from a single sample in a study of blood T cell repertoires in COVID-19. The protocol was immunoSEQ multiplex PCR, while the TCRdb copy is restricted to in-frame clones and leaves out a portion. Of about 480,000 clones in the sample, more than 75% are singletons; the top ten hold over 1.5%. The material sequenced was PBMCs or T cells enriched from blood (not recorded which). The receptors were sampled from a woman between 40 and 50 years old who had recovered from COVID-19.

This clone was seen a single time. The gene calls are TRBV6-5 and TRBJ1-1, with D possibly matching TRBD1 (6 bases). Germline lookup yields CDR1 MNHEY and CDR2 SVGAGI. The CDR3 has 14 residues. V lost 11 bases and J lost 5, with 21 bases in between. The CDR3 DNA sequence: TGTGCCTTGATCTTTTTCGCACAGGGTACTGAAGCTTTCTTT. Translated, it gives CALIFFAQGTEAFF.

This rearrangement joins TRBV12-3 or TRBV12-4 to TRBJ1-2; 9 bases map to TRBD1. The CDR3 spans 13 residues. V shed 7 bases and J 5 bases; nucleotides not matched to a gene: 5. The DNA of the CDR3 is TGTGCCAGCAACCCGGGACAGGGATATGGCTACACCTTC. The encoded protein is CASNPGQGYGYTF.

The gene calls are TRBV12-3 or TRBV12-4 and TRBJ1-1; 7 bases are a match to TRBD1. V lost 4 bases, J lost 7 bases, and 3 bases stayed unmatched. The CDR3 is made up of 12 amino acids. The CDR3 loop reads CASSYRTGEAFF. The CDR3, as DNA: TGTGCCAGCAGTTATCGGACAGGTGAAGCTTTCTTT.

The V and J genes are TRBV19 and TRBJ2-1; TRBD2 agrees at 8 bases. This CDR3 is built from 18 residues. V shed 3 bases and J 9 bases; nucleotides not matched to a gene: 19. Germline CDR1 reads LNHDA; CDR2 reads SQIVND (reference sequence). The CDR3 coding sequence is TGTGCCAGTAGTATCTCGCCGATCCGGGCGGGAGGTGGGGCTGAGCAGTTCTTC. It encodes CASSISPIRAGGGAEQFF.

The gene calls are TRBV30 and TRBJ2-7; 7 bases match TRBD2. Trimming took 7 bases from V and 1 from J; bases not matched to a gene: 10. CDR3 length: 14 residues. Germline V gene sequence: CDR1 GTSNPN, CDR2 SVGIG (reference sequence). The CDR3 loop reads CASEPGGGSYEQYF. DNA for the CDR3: TGTGCCTCCGAACCGGGAGGAGGTTCCTACGAGCAGTACTTC.

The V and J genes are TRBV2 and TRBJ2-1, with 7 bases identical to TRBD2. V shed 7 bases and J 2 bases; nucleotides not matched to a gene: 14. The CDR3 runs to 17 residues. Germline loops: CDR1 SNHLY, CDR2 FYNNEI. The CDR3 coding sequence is TGTGCCAGCACCTCTAGGGAGCGGGATCCACCCTACAATGAGCAGTTCTTC. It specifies CASTSRERDPPYNEQFF.

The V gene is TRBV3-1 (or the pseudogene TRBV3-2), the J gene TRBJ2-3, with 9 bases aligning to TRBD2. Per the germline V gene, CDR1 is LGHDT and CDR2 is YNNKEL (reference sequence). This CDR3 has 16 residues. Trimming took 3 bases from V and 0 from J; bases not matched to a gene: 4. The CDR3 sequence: CASSHRAGGSTDTQYF. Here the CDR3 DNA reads TGTGCCAGCAGCCACCGGGCGGGAGGGAGCACAGATACGCAGTATTTT.

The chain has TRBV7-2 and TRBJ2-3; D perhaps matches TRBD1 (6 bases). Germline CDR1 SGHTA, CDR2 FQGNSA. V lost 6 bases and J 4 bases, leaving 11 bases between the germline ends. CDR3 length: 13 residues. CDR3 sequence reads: CASSYRVSDTQYF. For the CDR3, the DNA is TGTGCCAGCAGTTACAGGGTTTCAGATACGCAGTATTTT.

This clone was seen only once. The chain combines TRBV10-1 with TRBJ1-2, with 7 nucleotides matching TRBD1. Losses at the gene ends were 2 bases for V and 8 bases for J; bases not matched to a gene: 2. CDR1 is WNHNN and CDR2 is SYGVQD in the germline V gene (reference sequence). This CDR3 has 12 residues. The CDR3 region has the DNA TGCGCCAGCAGTGAGGACAGGGAAGGCTACACCTTC. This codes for CASSEDREGYTF.

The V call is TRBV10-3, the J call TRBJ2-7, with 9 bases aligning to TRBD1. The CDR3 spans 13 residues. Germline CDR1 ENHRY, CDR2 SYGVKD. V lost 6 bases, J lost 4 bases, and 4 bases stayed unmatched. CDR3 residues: CAISRTGEYEQYF. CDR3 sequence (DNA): TGTGCCATCAGCCGGACAGGGGAGTACGAGCAGTACTTC.

CDR3 DNA sequence: TGCGCCAGCAGCTTGGCAGGGACAGAGTCACCCCTCCACTTT. Translation gives CASSLAGTESPLHF. The rearrangement joins TRBV5-1 to TRBJ1-6, with 7 nucleotides matching TRBD1. From germline, CDR1 is SGHRS and CDR2 YFSETQ. V shed 0 bases, J shed 10 bases, and the junction held 4 bases outside the gene matches. There are 14 residues in the CDR3.

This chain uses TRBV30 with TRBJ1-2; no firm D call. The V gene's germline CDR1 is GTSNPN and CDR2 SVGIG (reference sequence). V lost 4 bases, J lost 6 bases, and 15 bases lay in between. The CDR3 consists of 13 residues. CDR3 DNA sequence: TGTGCCTGGAATAGGAAGCAAGGAGATGGCTACACCTTC. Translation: CAWNRKQGDGYTF.

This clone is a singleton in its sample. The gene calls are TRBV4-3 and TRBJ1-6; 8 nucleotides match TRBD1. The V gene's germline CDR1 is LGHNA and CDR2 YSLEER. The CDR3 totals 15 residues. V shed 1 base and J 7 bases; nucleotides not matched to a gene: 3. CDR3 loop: CASSQGDRSNSPLHF. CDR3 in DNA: TGCGCCAGCAGCCAAGGGGACAGGAGCAATTCACCCCTCCACTTT.

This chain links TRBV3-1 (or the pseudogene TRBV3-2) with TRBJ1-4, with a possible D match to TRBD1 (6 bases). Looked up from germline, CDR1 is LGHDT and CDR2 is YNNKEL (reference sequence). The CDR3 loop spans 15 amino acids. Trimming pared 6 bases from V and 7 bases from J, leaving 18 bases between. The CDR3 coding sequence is TGTGCCAGCAGTGGGGGGGCAGGGGATTCTGAAAAACTGTTTTTT. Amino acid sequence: CASSGGAGDSEKLFF.

The CDR3 sequence is CASRGLLYEQYF. In nucleotides, the CDR3 is TGTGCCAGCAGAGGACTCCTCTACGAGCAGTACTTC. V usage is TRBV2 and J usage is TRBJ2-7; a weak D match, TRBD2 (5 bases). This CDR3 region has 12 residues. The V end was cut by 6 bases, the J end by 3 bases, with 9 bases between. Per the germline V gene, CDR1 is SNHLY and CDR2 is FYNNEI.